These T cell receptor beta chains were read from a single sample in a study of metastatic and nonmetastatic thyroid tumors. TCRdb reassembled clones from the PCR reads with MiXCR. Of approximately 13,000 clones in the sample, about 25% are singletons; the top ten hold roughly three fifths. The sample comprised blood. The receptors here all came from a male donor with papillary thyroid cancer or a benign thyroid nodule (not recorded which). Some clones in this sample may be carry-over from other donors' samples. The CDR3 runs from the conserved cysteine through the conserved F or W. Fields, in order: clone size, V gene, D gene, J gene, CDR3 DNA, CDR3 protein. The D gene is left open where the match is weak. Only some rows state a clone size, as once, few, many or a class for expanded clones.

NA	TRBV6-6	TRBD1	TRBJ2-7	TGTGCCAGCAGTTACTCGAGTTTGCCGACAGGGGGGTCCTACGAGCAGTACTTC	CASSYSSLPTGGSYEQYF
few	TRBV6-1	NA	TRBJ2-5	TGTGCCAGCAGTGTTATAGGTGAGACCCAGTACTTC	CASSVIGETQYF
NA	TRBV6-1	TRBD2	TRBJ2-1	TGTGCCAGCAGTGCGGGAGCGGGAGGTTATGAGCAGTTCTTC	CASSAGAGGYEQFF
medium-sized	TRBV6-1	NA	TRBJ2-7	TGTGCCAGCAGTCCCCTTAGGGCGGGTCACGAGCAGTACTTC	CASSPLRAGHEQYF
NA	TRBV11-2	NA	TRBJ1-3	TGTGCCAGCAGCCCCCACGTTTCTGGAAACACCATATATTTT	CASSPHVSGNTIYF
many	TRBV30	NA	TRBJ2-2	TGTGCCTGGAGTAGAGGGGGGGAGCTGTTTTTT	CAWSRGGELFF
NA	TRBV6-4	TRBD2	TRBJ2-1	TGTGCCAGCAGTGACGACAGCGGGAGGGCCGTGGATGAGCAGTTCTTC	CASSDDSGRAVDEQFF
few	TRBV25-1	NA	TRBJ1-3	TGTGCCAGCAGTGAATATGGCAGCTCTGGAAACACCATATATTTT	CASSEYGSSGNTIYF
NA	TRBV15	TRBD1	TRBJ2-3	TGTGCCACCCATCCGAGACAGGGTCCCCCAGATACGCAGTATTTT	CATHPRQGPPDTQYF
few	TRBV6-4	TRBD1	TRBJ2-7	TGTGCCAGCAGCGCAAACCCGGGACAGGGTAGTGGCGAGCAGTACTTC	CASSANPGQGSGEQYF
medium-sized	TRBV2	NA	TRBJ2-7	TGTGCCAGCAGTGCTACAGGTGGGATGTCTCGCGAGCAGTACTTC	CASSATGGMSREQYF
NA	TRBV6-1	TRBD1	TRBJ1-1	TGTGCCAGCAGTAAAGACACAGGGGGAATCACTGAAGCTTTCTTT	CASSKDTGGITEAFF
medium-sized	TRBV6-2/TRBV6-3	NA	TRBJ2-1	TGTGCCAGCAGTTACGGCGGCGAGCAGTTCTTC	CASSYGGEQFF
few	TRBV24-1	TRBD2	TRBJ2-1	TGTGCCACCAGTGATTTTAGAGCGGGAGGGCCCCTTGAGCAGTTCTTC	CATSDFRAGGPLEQFF
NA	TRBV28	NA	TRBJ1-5	TGTGACAGCAGCGTCCGTTCGAATCAGCCCCAGCATTTT	CDSSVRSNQPQHF
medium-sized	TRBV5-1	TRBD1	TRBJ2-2	TGCGCCAGCAGCTTAACGGCGACAGGGACGAACACCGGGGAGCTGTTTTTT	CASSLTATGTNTGELFF
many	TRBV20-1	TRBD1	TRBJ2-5	TGCAGTGCTAGCGGACAGGGGCCCCAGTACTTC	CSASGQGPQYF
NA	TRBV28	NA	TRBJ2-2	TGTGCCAGCAGTTTATCTGGGGGAATAAACACCGGGGAGCTGTTTTTT	CASSLSGGINTGELFF
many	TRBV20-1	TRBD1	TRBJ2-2	TGCAGCGCTCCTTCAGGGGGTAACACCGGGGAGCTGTTTTTT	CSAPSGGNTGELFF
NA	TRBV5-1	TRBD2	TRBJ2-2	TGCGCCAGCAGCCCCTCGGTAGCGGGGTACACCGGGGAGCTGTTTTTT	CASSPSVAGYTGELFF
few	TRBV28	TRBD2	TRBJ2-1	TGTGCCAGCAGTCCTTATAGCGGGACTTACTACAATGAGCAGTTCTTC	CASSPYSGTYYNEQFF
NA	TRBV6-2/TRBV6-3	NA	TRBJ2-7	TGTGCCAGCAGTTCAAGGGGCCGTTCACCTTTCCCATACGAGCAGTACTTC	CASSSRGRSPFPYEQYF
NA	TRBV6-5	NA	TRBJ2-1	TGTGCCAGCAGTTACGGTGGGAGCGGCTACAATGAGCAGTTCTTC	CASSYGGSGYNEQFF
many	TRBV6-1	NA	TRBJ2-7	TGTGCCACCAGGGGCGGGGGCGGAAAGCAGTACTTC	CATRGGGGKQYF
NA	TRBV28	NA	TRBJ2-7	TGTGCCAGCAGTTTTGACCTCTCGAGCTCCTACGAGCAGTACTTC	CASSFDLSSSYEQYF
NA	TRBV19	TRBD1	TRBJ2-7	TGTGCCAGTAGTGCTGGACAGGCTAAGACCTACGAGCAGTACTTC	CASSAGQAKTYEQYF
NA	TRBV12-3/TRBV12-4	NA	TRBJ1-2	TGTGCCAGCAGTTGGCGGGGAGCTAACTATGGCTACACCTTC	CASSWRGANYGYTF
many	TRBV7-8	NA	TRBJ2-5	TGTGCCAGCAGTCCGGGACGCGGACAAGAGACCCAGTACTTC	CASSPGRGQETQYF
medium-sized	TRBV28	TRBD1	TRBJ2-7	TGTGCCAGCAGGGGACAGGGATTTGAGGAGCAGTACTTC	CASRGQGFEEQYF
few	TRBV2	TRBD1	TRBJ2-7	TGTGCCAGCAGTTCGGGACAGGACGAGCAGTACTTC	CASSSGQDEQYF
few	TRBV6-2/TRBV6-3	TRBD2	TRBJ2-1	TGTGCCAGCCGCGGGGGGGGGGAGCAGTTCTTC	CASRGGGEQFF
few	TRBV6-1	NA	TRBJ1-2	TGTGCCAGCTCCCGGGTCGAAGGCTACACCTTC	CASSRVEGYTF
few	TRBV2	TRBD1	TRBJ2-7	TGTGCCAGCGAAGGGACAGGGAGCTCCTACGAGCAGTACTTC	CASEGTGSSYEQYF
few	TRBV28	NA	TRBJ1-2	TGTGCCAGCATCTCCGGCGGGGTTTCTGGGGCCTATGGCTACACCTTC	CASISGGVSGAYGYTF
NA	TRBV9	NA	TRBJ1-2	TGTGCCAGCAGCGTAGGTCAGGACAGAGGCTACTATGGCTACACCTTC	CASSVGQDRGYYGYTF
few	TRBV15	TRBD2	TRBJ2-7	TGTGCCACCAGCAGAGCCACTAGCGGCTACGAGCAGTACTTC	CATSRATSGYEQYF
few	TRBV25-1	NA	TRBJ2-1	TGTGCCAGCAGTGCCTCCCGGGCCGACAATGAGCAGTTCTTC	CASSASRADNEQFF
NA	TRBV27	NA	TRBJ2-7	TGTGCCAGCTCCTCCAGGGGATCCCTCTACGAGCAGTACTTC	CASSSRGSLYEQYF
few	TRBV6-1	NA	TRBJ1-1	TGTGCCAGCAGTGAAGGGGGGGTTCGAGCCACTGAAGCTTTCTTT	CASSEGGVRATEAFF
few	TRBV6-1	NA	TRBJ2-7	TGTGCCAGCAGTGAGGCGGACGATTCTCCGGGCGAGCAGTACTTC	CASSEADDSPGEQYF
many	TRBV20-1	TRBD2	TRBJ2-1	TGCAGTGCTAGGACCCGGGAGGGCCTATCAAATGAGCAGTTCTTC	CSARTREGLSNEQFF
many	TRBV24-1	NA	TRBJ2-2	TGTGCCACCAGTGACCACGATTGGGCAGGGAACACCGGGGAGCTGTTTTTT	CATSDHDWAGNTGELFF
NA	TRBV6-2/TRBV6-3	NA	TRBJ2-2	TGTGCCAGCAGTCCATCGGACCCGAACACCGGGGAGCTGTTTTTT	CASSPSDPNTGELFF
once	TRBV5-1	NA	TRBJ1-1	TGCGCCAGCAGCTTGAACCCACGGACGGGTAACACTGAAGCTTTCTTT	CASSLNPRTGNTEAFF
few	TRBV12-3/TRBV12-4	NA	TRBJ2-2	TGTGCCAGCAGTCCCAGTATATTCGGCGGGGAGCTGTTTTTT	CASSPSIFGGELFF
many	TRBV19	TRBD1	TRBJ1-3	TGTGCCAGCATTTCAGGGGGGGCAAACTCTGGAAGCACCATATATTTT	CASISGGANSGSTIYF
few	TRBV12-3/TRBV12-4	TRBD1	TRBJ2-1	TGTGCCAGCAGTGATAGACAGGGAGATGAGCAGTTCTTC	CASSDRQGDEQFF
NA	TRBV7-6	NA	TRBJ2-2	TGTGCCAGCAGCTCTGGGGATGGTACCGGGGAGCTGTTTTTT	CASSSGDGTGELFF
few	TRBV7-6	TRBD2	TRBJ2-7	TGTGCCAGCAGCTTAGGCACTAGCGGGGGTAGCTCCTACGAGCAGTACTTC	CASSLGTSGGSSYEQYF
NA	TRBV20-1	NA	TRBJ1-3	TGCAGTGCTAGAGATTCCTCTCACAGGGCCGGTGGAAACACCATATATTTT	CSARDSSHRAGGNTIYF
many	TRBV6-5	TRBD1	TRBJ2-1	TGTGCCAGCAGTTTCCCGACGGACAGGGCAGGCCATGAGCAGTTCTTC	CASSFPTDRAGHEQFF
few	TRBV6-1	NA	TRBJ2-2	TGTGCCAGCAGACCTAGGGCGGGCGGGGAGCTGTTTTTT	CASRPRAGGELFF
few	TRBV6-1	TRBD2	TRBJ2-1	TGTGCCAGCAAGACTAGCGGAGACTACAATGAGCAGTTCTTC	CASKTSGDYNEQFF